This entry describes one TCR beta chain. Its antigen is as yet unknown. The data belong to a study of OX40 agonist ivuxolimab in advanced cancers. For the study at large: Patients received the agonistic anti-OX40 (CD134) antibody ivuxolimab.

The V segment lost 5 bases and the J segment 1 base; nucleotides outside the gene matches: 5. The CDR3 runs to 14 residues. Per the germline V gene, CDR1 is WNHNN and CDR2 is SYGVQD (reference sequence). Overall study findings and caveats: The antigen specificity of the peripheral T cells (those that were expanded) was not determined.

Method: immunoSEQ multiplex PCR; TCRdb's copy keeps in-frame clones and lacks some. The sample carries 60,000 to 75,000 clones, around 93% recorded once. This receptor was identified in an adult with an advanced solid tumor such as melanoma, head and neck, liver or kidney cancer. The sample was CD4+ or CD8+ T cells sorted from blood, taken in a trial of the OX40 agonist ivuxolimab. This chain uses TRBV10-1 with TRBJ2-7; 7 positions agree with TRBD1. The CDR3 sequence is CASSRSTGSYEQYF. The CDR3, as DNA: TGCGCCAGCAGTCGATCGACAGGGTCCTACGAGCAGTACTTC.